The 11 T cell receptor beta chains below come from one sample, sequenced in a study of blood T cell repertoires in COVID-19. Profiling relied on immunoSEQ multiplex PCR, and the TCRdb table lists in-frame clones only, not all of them. Of tens of thousands of clones listed, roughly 82% are singletons. Specimen: peripheral blood. These receptors all come from a human donor in a cohort sampled during active COVID-19.

This chain joins TRBV4-3 and TRBJ1-1, with D uncertain. CDR1 and CDR2 (germline): LGHNA, YSLEER. This CDR3 region has 13 residues. Trimming left V 0 bases short and J 11 bases short, with 13 bases between. CDR3 DNA: TGCGCCAGCAGCCAAGAATTGGCCAGTGTGGCTTTCTTT. It yields the protein CASSQELASVAFF.

Worth noting for this clone: The same CDR3 also results from other DNA sequences found in this sample. J is TRBJ2-7 and V is TRBV7-2; 8 bases fit TRBD1. V lost 4 bases, J lost 6 bases, and 5 bases stayed unmatched. This CDR3 comprises 13 residues. The V gene's germline CDR1 is SGHTA and CDR2 FQGNSA. CDR3 nucleotides: TGTGCCAGCAGCTCTGGACAGGGAATCGAGCAGTACTTC. As protein: CASSSGQGIEQYF.

This chain uses TRBV3-1 (or the pseudogene TRBV3-2) with TRBJ2-1; 11 bases line up with TRBD2. The CDR3 loop spans 16 amino acids. Germline lookup yields CDR1 LGHDT and CDR2 YNNKEL (reference sequence). Germline trimming cut 2 bases from V and 3 bases from J; bases unmatched to any gene: 3. The CDR3 coding sequence is TGTGCCAGCAGCCAACCTGGACTAGCGGGCTACAATGAGCAGTTCTTC. Amino acids: CASSQPGLAGYNEQFF.

The V gene is TRBV5-1, the J gene TRBJ1-4; the D is unclear. CDR3 size: 15 residues. Trimming removed 1 base at V and 3 bases at J, with 10 bases between. CDR1 is SGHRS and CDR2 is YFSETQ in the germline V gene. The CDR3 region is CASSLTRLANEKLFF. CDR3 nucleotides: TGCGCCAGCAGCTTGACGAGACTAGCTAATGAAAAACTGTTTTTT.

This clone appeared once. This sequence joins TRBV10-3 and TRBJ1-2; the D gene is possibly TRBD1 (6 bases). This CDR3 contains 13 residues. Germline assignment: CDR1 ENHRY and CDR2 SYGVKD. Trimming left V 7 bases short and J 1 base short, with 10 bases between. The CDR3, as DNA: TGTGCCATCATGGTACAGGGTAACTATGGCTACACCTTC. This codes for CAIMVQGNYGYTF.

V is TRBV7-9 and J is TRBJ1-2, with D unresolved. The CDR3 is made up of 12 amino acids. Germline-derived CDR1 and CDR2 are SEHNR and FQNEAQ (reference sequence). V gave up 7 bases and J gave up 4 bases, with 10 bases separating them. The CDR3 region is CASIDSGYGYTF. The CDR3 bases are TGTGCCAGCATCGACTCGGGCTATGGCTACACCTTC.

V gene TRBV6-5 combines with J gene TRBJ1-2, with TRBD1 as a possible D gene (5 bases). Germline values: CDR1 MNHEY, CDR2 SVGAGI. V dropped 2 bases and J dropped 5 bases, with 12 bases sitting between them. CDR3 length: 14 residues. Written as DNA, the CDR3 is TGTGCCAGCAGTTACGGGGGAGGTTGGTATGGCTACACCTTC. It yields the protein CASSYGGGWYGYTF.

V is TRBV5-1 and J is TRBJ1-4; D call uncertain. Germline V gives CDR1 SGHRS, CDR2 YFSETQ. There are 14 residues in the CDR3. V was trimmed by 7 bases and J by 5 bases, leaving 15 bases between them. The CDR3 DNA follows: TGCGCCAGCGCGGGTGGGAGCTTAAATGAAAAACTGTTTTTT. Its translation is CASAGGSLNEKLFF.

The V call is TRBV4-3, the J call TRBJ1-2; tentatively, D is TRBD1 (6 bases). The V end lost 0 bases, the J end lost 3 bases, and 11 bases lay between the germline ends. In germline, CDR1 is LGHNA, CDR2 YSLEER. CDR3 length equals 15 residues. CDR3 residues: CASSQELQGHYGYTF. CDR3 DNA: TGCGCCAGCAGCCAAGAATTACAGGGCCACTATGGCTACACCTTC.

For the CDR3, the DNA is TGTGCCAGCAGCGACCTCGGGAAAAGCGATGGCTACACCTTC. This sequence encodes CASSDLGKSDGYTF. The chain has TRBV3-1 (or the pseudogene TRBV3-2) and TRBJ1-2; D not resolved. Trimming removed 5 bases at V and 6 bases at J, with 16 bases between. The CDR3 runs to 14 residues. Germline CDR1 reads LGHDT; CDR2 reads YNNKEL (reference sequence).

The chain joins TRBV2 to TRBJ1-4; a possible D gene is TRBD1 (5 bases). CDR3 length: 11 residues. CDR1 and CDR2 from the germline V gene are SNHLY and FYNNEI. Trimming removed 6 bases from V and 8 bases from J, with 7 bases in between. The CDR3 sequence: CASRRTEKLFF. CDR3 coding DNA: TGTGCCAGCAGGCGGACAGAAAAACTGTTTTTT.